This TCR beta chain was recorded in a study of T-cell reconstitution after alpha-beta-depleted transplantation in children. The germline V and J ends were trimmed by 4 bases and 6 bases, with 12 bases remaining between them. Germline loops: CDR1 DFQATT, CDR2 SNEGSKA (reference sequence). This CDR3 spans 12 amino acids. Unique molecular identifiers were used to barcode this TCRbeta library. TCRdb reanalysed the PCR reads using MiXCR and keeps one entry per CDR3 protein. The table lists about 540,000 distinct CDR3 sequences, over 20% of them singletons. The sequence was collected from a boy younger than two with Wiskott-Aldrich syndrome, due to receive a stem cell transplant. The rearrangement joins TRBV20-1 to TRBJ1-2, with a possible D match to TRBD1 (6 bases). The sequenced sample was PBMCs, obtained before TCRalphabeta/CD19-depleted stem cell transplant. The DNA of the CDR3 is TGCAGTGCTAATGACAGGATACATGGCTACACCTTC. It translates to CSANDRIHGYTF.